This T cell receptor (beta chain) was documented in a study of T cells in Graves' hyperthyroidism and ophthalmopathy. Whole-study findings and limits: Peripheral blood also featured most of the thyroid clonotypes expanded above 0.001.

A word on this clonotype: Its cognate antigen is unknown.

Those with hyperthyroidism were 18 to 65 years old, newly diagnosed, and ill for under 2 months. Every diagnosis used clinical symptoms, serum thyroxine and TRAb, thyroid ultrasound and orbital computed tomography. Template material for amplifying TCR beta CDR3 regions consisted of RNA transcripts. A set of HTBI primers served as the primers for a first-round RT-PCR of the TCR CDR3. Each CDR3 protein is one row after TCRdb ran MiXCR on the multiplex PCR reads. The table includes more than 350,000 distinct CDR3 sequences, about 15% detected once. The ends were cut back, 2 bases at V and 7 bases at J, with 14 bases in the middle. CDR3 size: 15 residues. The germline gives CDR1 MGHRA, CDR2 YSYEKL.

The chain joins TRBV4-1 to TRBJ1-4; D gene unclear. Sequenced material: blood. The source is a woman younger than 45 with Graves' hyperthyroidism. CDR3 nucleotides: TGCGCCAGCAGCCAACCCCCGGGAAAAGGTGAAAAACTGTTTTTT. Translated: CASSQPPGKGEKLFF.